The 2 T cell receptor beta chains listed next were all sequenced from one sample in a study of T cell repertoires in cytomegalovirus infection. TCRdb re-analysed the reads in MiXCR, keeping a single row per CDR3 protein. The table records around 310,000 distinct CDR3 sequences, roughly 15% of them present only once. The specimen sequenced was PBMCs. The receptor set was obtained from a human donor in good health (CMV status not recorded). Some clones in this sample may be carry-over from other donors' samples.

This clonotype was seen more than once but under ten times. The chain is built from TRBV2 and TRBJ2-7, with 9 bases matching TRBD1. The CDR3 runs 15 residues. Germline V lookup: CDR1 SNHLY, CDR2 FYNNEI. V lost 6 bases, J lost 3 bases, and 9 bases stayed unmatched. CDR3 bases: TGTGCCAGCAGAGTTACCGGGACAGGGTACTACGAGCAGTACTTC. Translated: CASRVTGTGYYEQYF.

This clonotype was counted only a few times. The chain uses TRBV4-2 and TRBJ1-6; no firm D call. The CDR3 is made up of 16 amino acids. Germline lookup yields CDR1 LGHNA and CDR2 YNFKEQ. V was cut by 0 bases and J by 7 bases, with 13 bases left in between. CDR3 sequence (DNA): TGTGCCAGCAGCCAAGATCAACCAGTGAGAAATTCACCCCTCCACTTT. It codes for CASSQDQPVRNSPLHF.